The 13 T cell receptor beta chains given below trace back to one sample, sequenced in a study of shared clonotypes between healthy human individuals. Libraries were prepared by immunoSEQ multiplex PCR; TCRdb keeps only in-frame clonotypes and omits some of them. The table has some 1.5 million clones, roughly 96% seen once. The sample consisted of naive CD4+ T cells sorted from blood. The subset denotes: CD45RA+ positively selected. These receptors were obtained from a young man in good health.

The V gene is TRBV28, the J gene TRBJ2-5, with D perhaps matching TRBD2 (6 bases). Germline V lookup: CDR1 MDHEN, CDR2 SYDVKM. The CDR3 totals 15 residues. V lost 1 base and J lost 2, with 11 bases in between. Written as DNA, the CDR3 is TGTGCCAGCAGTTTATCAGGGCGGGAACAAGAGACCCAGTACTTC. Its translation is CASSLSGREQETQYF.

The CDR3 bases are TGTGCCATCAGACCCGGGACCGGGGATGGCTACACCTTC. Its protein product is CAIRPGTGDGYTF. The chain carries TRBV10-3 and TRBJ1-2, with D perhaps TRBD1 (5 bases). Trimming cost V 6 bases and J 6 bases, with 14 bases left between them. The CDR3 consists of 13 residues. The germline CDR1 and CDR2 sequences are ENHRY and SYGVKD.

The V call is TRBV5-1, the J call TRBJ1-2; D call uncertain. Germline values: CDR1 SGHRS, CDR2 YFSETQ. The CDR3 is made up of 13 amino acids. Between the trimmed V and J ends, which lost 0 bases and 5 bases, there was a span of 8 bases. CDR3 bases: TGCGCCAGCAGCTTGGCCCCGGAGTATGGCTACACCTTC. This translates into CASSLAPEYGYTF.

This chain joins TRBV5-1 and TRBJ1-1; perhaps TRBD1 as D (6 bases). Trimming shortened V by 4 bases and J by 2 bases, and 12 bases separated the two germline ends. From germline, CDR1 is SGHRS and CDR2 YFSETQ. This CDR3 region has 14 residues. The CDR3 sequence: CASSESGTNTEAFF. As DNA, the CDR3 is TGCGCCAGCAGCGAAAGTGGGACAAACACTGAAGCTTTCTTT.

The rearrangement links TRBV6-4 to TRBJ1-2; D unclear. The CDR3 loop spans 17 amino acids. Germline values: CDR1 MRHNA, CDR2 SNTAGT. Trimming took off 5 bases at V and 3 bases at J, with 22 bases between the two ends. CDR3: CASSPLSLLGLDYGYTF. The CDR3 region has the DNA TGTGCCAGCAGTCCCCTTAGTCTATTAGGATTAGACTATGGCTACACCTTC.

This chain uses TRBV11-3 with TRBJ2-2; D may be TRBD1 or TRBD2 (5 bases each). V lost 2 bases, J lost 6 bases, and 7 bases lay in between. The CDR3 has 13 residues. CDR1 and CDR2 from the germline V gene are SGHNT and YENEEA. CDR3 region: CASSLMGPGELFF. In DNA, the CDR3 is TGTGCCAGCAGCTTAATGGGACCCGGGGAGCTGTTTTTT.

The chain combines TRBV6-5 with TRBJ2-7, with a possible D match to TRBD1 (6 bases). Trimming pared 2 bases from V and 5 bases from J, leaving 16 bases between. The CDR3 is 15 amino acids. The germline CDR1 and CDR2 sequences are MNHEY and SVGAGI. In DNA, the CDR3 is TGTGCCAGCAGTTACAGTCTCACAGGGTACCACGAGCAGTACTTC. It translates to CASSYSLTGYHEQYF.

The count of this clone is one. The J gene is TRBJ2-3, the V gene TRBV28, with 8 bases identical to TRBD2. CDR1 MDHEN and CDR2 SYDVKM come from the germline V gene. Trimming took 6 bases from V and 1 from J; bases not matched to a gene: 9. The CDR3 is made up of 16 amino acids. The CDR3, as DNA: TGTGCCAGCAGCGACGGGGGGGCCGTGGGCACAGATACGCAGTATTTT. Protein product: CASSDGGAVGTDTQYF.

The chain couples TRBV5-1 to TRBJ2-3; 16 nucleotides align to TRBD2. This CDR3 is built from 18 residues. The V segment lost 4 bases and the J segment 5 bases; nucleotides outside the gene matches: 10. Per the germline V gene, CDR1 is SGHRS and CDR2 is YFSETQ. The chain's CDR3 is CASSPGLAGGPIGDTQYF. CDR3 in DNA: TGCGCCAGCAGCCCGGGACTAGCGGGAGGGCCGATAGGAGATACGCAGTATTTT.

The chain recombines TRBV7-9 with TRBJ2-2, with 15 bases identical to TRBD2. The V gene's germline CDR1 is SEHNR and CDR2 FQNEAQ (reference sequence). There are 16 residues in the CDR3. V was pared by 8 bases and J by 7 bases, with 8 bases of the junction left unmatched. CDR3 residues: CASQGLAGGFGGELFF. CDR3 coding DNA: TGTGCCAGCCAGGGACTAGCGGGAGGCTTCGGCGGGGAGCTGTTTTTT.

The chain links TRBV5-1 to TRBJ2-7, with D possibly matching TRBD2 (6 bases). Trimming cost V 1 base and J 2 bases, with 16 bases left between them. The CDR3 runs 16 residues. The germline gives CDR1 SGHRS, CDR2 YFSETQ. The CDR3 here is CASSLFGGRQAYEQYF. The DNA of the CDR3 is TGCGCCAGCAGCTTGTTCGGGGGACGCCAAGCCTACGAGCAGTACTTC.

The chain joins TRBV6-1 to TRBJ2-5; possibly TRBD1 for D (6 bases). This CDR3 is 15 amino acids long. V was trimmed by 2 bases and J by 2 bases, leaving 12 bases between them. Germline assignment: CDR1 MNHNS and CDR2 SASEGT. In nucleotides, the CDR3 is TGTGCCAGCAGTGAACCGGTCGGACAGCAAGAGACCCAGTACTTC. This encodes CASSEPVGQQETQYF.

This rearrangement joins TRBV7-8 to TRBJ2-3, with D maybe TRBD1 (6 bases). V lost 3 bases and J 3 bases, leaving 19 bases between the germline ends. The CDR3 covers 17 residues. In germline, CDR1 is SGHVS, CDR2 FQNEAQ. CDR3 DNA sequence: TGTGCCAGCAGCTTCAGGGGAGTTCGGGCCACAACAGATACGCAGTATTTT. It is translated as CASSFRGVRATTDTQYF.